A selection of T cell receptor beta chains follows, all from one sample in a study of shared clonotypes between healthy human individuals. Sequencing used immunoSEQ multiplex PCR; TCRdb keeps in-frame clones, though not all of them. The sample holds 2,500,000 or so clones, roughly 93% seen once. Sequencing was carried out using naive CD4+ T cells from PBMCs. The source of these receptors is a man younger than 35 in good health. Some clones in this sample may be carry-over from other donors' samples. The CDR3 runs from the conserved cysteine through the conserved F or W. The D gene is left open where the match is weak. For some rows the clone size is stated as once, few or many, or as a class when expanded; others skip it.

J gene | clone size | CDR3 length | V gene | D gene | CDR3 DNA | CDR3 protein
TRBJ2-2 | NA | 14 | TRBV5-6 | NA | TGTGCCAGCAGCTTGGGGGGTGACGAGCGGGAGCTGTTTTTT | CASSLGGDERELFF
TRBJ1-1 | NA | 15 | TRBV27 | NA | TGTGCCAGCAGTTTTAGCTGGGGAAGAAACACTGAAGCTTTCTTT | CASSFSWGRNTEAFF
TRBJ2-7 | once | 15 | TRBV7-8 | NA | TGTGCCAGCAGCTGGGGTTCGGCCTTCTCCTACGAGCAGTACTTC | CASSWGSAFSYEQYF
TRBJ2-1 | NA | 13 | TRBV11-2 | NA | TGTGCCAGCAGCCCGAGACAGGTCAGTGAGCAGTTCTTC | CASSPRQVSEQFF
TRBJ2-5 | NA | 15 | TRBV5-1 | NA | TGCGCCAGCAGCTGGACGGACGGACCCGGGGAGACCCAGTACTTC | CASSWTDGPGETQYF
TRBJ1-1 | NA | 14 | TRBV19 | TRBD1 | TGTGCCAGTACCGCGGACAGGGGTAACACTGAAGCTTTCTTT | CASTADRGNTEAFF
TRBJ2-1 | once | 15 | TRBV10-3 | NA | TGTGCCATCAGTGGAGGCGGGATGGCCTACAATGAGCAGTTCTTC | CAISGGGMAYNEQFF
TRBJ1-2 | NA | 11 | TRBV29-1 | NA | TGCAGCGTTGCGGGTCACTATGGCTACACCTTC | CSVAGHYGYTF
TRBJ2-1 | NA | 12 | TRBV6-5 | TRBD1 | TGTGCCAGCATCGGGGGACAGGGGGCCTCGTTCTTC | CASIGGQGASFF
TRBJ1-1 | few | 15 | TRBV10-3 | NA | TGTGCCATCAGGGGGATTGACGAGGGAAACACTGAAGCTTTCTTT | CAIRGIDEGNTEAFF
TRBJ2-7 | NA | 15 | TRBV6-1 | NA | TGTGCCAGCAGCCGTCCTGGAGGGGGCTTCTACGAGCAGTACTTC | CASSRPGGGFYEQYF
TRBJ1-6 | NA | 18 | TRBV30 | NA | TGTGCCTGGAGAGAACAGAGGGCCAGCGGCTCCTATAATTCACCCCTCCACTTT | CAWREQRASGSYNSPLHF
TRBJ1-6 | NA | 15 | TRBV7-9 | NA | TGTGCCAGCAGCTTACCCGGGGGTAATAATTCACCCCTCCACTTT | CASSLPGGNNSPLHF
TRBJ2-7 | once | 16 | TRBV7-3 | TRBD1 | TGTGCCAGCAGCTTAACGAGGCCGACAGGGAATGGGGAGCAGTACTTC | CASSLTRPTGNGEQYF
TRBJ1-1 | NA | 15 | TRBV15 | TRBD1 | TGTGCCACCAGCAGACGACAGGGATGGAACACTGAAGCTTTCTTT | CATSRRQGWNTEAFF
TRBJ1-5 | NA | 15 | TRBV6-5 | NA | TGTGCCAGCAGTCCGTACACAGGGTCAGGGCAGCCCCAGCATTTT | CASSPYTGSGQPQHF
TRBJ2-1 | NA | 12 | TRBV28 | NA | TGTGCCAGCAGTTTTTTGGGATTTGAGCAGTTCTTC | CASSFLGFEQFF
TRBJ2-2 | NA | 15 | TRBV7-2 | NA | TGTGCCAGCGTAGTAGTACCTACTGGAACCGGGGAGCTGTTTTTT | CASVVVPTGTGELFF
TRBJ2-6 | NA | 19 | TRBV4-1 | NA | TGCGCCAGCAGCCAAGAGGGAAACGGGAGAGGCTCTGGGGCCAACGTCCTGACTTTC | CASSQEGNGRGSGANVLTF
TRBJ2-3 | NA | 12 | TRBV7-2 | NA | TGTGCCAGCAGCTTGCGTGCAGATACGCAGTATTTT | CASSLRADTQYF
TRBJ1-2 | NA | 13 | TRBV19 | NA | TGTGCCAGTAGTATAGACAGATACTATGGCTACACCTTC | CASSIDRYYGYTF
TRBJ2-2 | NA | 17 | TRBV7-3 | NA | TGTGCCAGCAGCTTACCAAATGCCGTAGACGGGACCGGGGAGCTGTTTTTT | CASSLPNAVDGTGELFF
TRBJ2-7 | NA | 14 | TRBV7-3 | TRBD2 | TGTGCCAGCAGCCCAGCCTCTAGCGGGACTGAGCAGTACTTC | CASSPASSGTEQYF
TRBJ1-5 | NA | 13 | TRBV27 | NA | TGTGCCAGCAGTTTCCACAGGGATCAGCCCCAGCATTTT | CASSFHRDQPQHF
TRBJ1-1 | NA | 15 | TRBV19 | NA | TGTGCCAGTAGTTTAGGTCGGGGGTTATCCACTGAAGCTTTCTTT | CASSLGRGLSTEAFF
TRBJ2-1 | NA | 16 | TRBV15 | NA | TGTGCCACCAGCACACTCATCGCAAACCCCTACAATGAGCAGTTCTTC | CATSTLIANPYNEQFF
TRBJ2-3 | NA | 16 | TRBV6-4 | TRBD1 | TGTGCCAGCAGTGACCGGACAGGGGGGGCCACAGATACGCAGTATTTT | CASSDRTGGATDTQYF
TRBJ1-1 | NA | 15 | TRBV18 | TRBD1 | TGTGCCAGCTCAACCCGACAGGGTGGGGACACTGAAGCTTTCTTT | CASSTRQGGDTEAFF
TRBJ1-5 | few | 15 | TRBV6-4 | NA | TGTGCCAGCAGCGGTACTCCAGGGGTAGGTCAGCCCCAGCATTTT | CASSGTPGVGQPQHF
TRBJ2-2 | NA | 17 | TRBV4-1 | NA | TGCGCCAGCAGTCACACCGTGCCCGGGGGGACATACGGGGAGCTGTTTTTT | CASSHTVPGGTYGELFF
TRBJ1-5 | NA | 14 | TRBV6-6 | NA | TGTGCCAGCAGCCCCCACGCTAGCAATCAGCCCCAGCATTTT | CASSPHASNQPQHF
TRBJ1-2 | NA | 15 | TRBV7-2 | NA | TGTGCCAGCAGCTTAGGGGCACGCCTCCACTATGGCTACACCTTC | CASSLGARLHYGYTF
TRBJ2-7 | NA | 14 | TRBV15 | NA | TGTGCCACCAGCAGAGGAGGTACGTCCTACGAGCAGTACTTC | CATSRGGTSYEQYF
TRBJ2-5 | NA | 14 | TRBV4-1 | NA | TGCGCCAGCAGCCAACGGGGACTCCAAGAGACCCAGTACTTC | CASSQRGLQETQYF
TRBJ2-5 | NA | 14 | TRBV2 | NA | TGTGCCAGCTTCATCCACCTGACTGGCGAGACCCAGTACTTC | CASFIHLTGETQYF
TRBJ1-2 | NA | 13 | TRBV6-5 | TRBD1 | TGTGCCAGCAGAACGACAGGGGAGAATGGCTACACCTTC | CASRTTGENGYTF
TRBJ1-4 | NA | 15 | TRBV5-1 | NA | TGCGCCAGCAGCTTGACGACGGCAACTAATGAAAAACTGTTTTTT | CASSLTTATNEKLFF
TRBJ2-7 | NA | 15 | TRBV28 | TRBD2 | TGTGCCAGCAGCCCCTGGACTAGTAGCTCCTACGAGCAGTACTTC | CASSPWTSSSYEQYF
TRBJ1-2 | NA | 14 | TRBV5-4 | NA | TGTGCCAGCAGCACCTTGAGGGGGTTGGATGGCTACACCTTC | CASSTLRGLDGYTF
TRBJ2-7 | NA | 14 | TRBV6-4 | NA | TGTGCCAGCAGCGAAAGGGACACCGAAACGGCTTGTCGTTTC | CASSERDTETACRF
TRBJ1-2 | NA | 13 | TRBV30 | NA | TGTGCCTGGAGTTTATGGAGGGGCGATGGCTACACCTTC | CAWSLWRGDGYTF
TRBJ1-3 | NA | 17 | TRBV7-8 | NA | TGTGCCAGCAGCTTAGTCAGGGTGGGACTCGGTGGAAACACCATATATTTT | CASSLVRVGLGGNTIYF
TRBJ2-3 | NA | 16 | TRBV19 | TRBD1 | TGTGCCAGTAGTCTCCAAACAGGGGTGGGCACAGATACGCAGTATTTT | CASSLQTGVGTDTQYF